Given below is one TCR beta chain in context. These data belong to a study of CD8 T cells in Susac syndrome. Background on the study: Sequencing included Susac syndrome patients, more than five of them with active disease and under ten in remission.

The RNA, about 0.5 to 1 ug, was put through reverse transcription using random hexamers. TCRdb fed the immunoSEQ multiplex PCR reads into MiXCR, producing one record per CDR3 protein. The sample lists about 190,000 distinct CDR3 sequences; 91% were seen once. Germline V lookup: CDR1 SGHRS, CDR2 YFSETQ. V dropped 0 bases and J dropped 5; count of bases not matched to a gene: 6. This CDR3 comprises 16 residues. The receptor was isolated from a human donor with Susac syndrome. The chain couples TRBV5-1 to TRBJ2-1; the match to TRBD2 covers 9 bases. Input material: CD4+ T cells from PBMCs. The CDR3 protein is CASSLGVRLADNEQFF. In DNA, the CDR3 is TGCGCCAGCAGCTTGGGGGTTCGACTAGCGGACAATGAGCAGTTCTTC.